Shown below are 29 T cell receptor beta chains from a single sample sequenced in a study of response to subunit inactivated influenza vaccine. MiXCR, run by TCRdb on the RT-PCR reads, gives a single entry per CDR3 protein. The profile covers some 520,000 distinct CDR3 sequences, with approximately 15% appearing a single time and around 3% taken by the ten largest. The material sequenced was CD4+ T cells sorted from PBMCs, taken around 2 years after vaccination. The source is a man aged 50 to 75 who received an inactivated influenza vaccine.

This clonotype occurred once. This rearrangement joins TRBV4-3 to TRBJ2-1; 10 bases are shared with TRBD2. The germline gives CDR1 LGHNA, CDR2 YSLEER. The CDR3 extends over 16 amino acids. Losses at the gene ends were 1 base for V and 9 bases for J; bases not matched to a gene: 9. CDR3 bases: TGCGCCAGCAGCCAAGTGGCTAGCGGGAGTATAGGTGAGCAGTTCTTC. Encoded protein: CASSQVASGSIGEQFF.

DNA of the CDR3: TGCAGTGCTAGAGATCCCGGGGGGACAGGGGTTTTTGAGACCCAGTACTTC. Its protein is CSARDPGGTGVFETQYF. The chain recombines TRBV20-1 with TRBJ2-5; TRBD1 matches at 10 bases. This CDR3 spans 17 amino acids. After removal of 0 bases from V and 5 bases from J, the junction contained 12 bases not matched to a gene. The germline V gene has CDR1 DFQATT and CDR2 SNEGSKA (reference sequence).

The table lists this clonotype with a few counts. CDR3 loop: CASSSGATGREQYF. The CDR3, as DNA: TGTGCCAGCAGCTCAGGGGCGACAGGCCGCGAGCAGTACTTC. The chain couples TRBV11-2 to TRBJ2-7; D possibly corresponds to TRBD1 (6 bases). Germline V gives CDR1 SGHAT, CDR2 FQNNGV. V lost 4 bases, J lost 6 bases, and 16 bases lay in between. The CDR3 extends over 14 amino acids.

The V gene is TRBV20-1, the J gene TRBJ1-5; no reliable D call. Germline V gene data show CDR1 as DFQATT and CDR2 as SNEGSKA (reference sequence). Trimming left V 6 bases short and J 5 bases short, with 11 bases between. This CDR3 spans 12 amino acids. CDR3: CSAGKYYQPQHF. In nucleotides, the CDR3 is TGCAGTGCCGGGAAATATTATCAGCCCCAGCATTTT.

This clonotype was detected only a few times. V usage is TRBV6-1 and J usage is TRBJ1-2; D not resolved. CDR1 MNHNS and CDR2 SASEGT come from the germline V gene. This CDR3 has 14 amino acids. The V gene lost 0 bases and the J gene lost 4 bases, with 9 bases spanning the gap. CDR3 DNA: TGTGCCAGCAGTGAAGCTGCACGCGTCTATGGCTACACCTTC. The encoded protein is CASSEAARVYGYTF.

The chain uses TRBV20-1 and TRBJ2-7, with D unclear. V shed 8 bases and J shed 6 bases, with 11 bases lying between them. This CDR3 has 10 residues. The V gene's germline CDR1 is DFQATT and CDR2 SNEGSKA (reference sequence). CDR3 sequence: CSSGTREQYF. The DNA of the CDR3 is TGCAGTTCAGGCACCCGCGAGCAGTACTTC.

The gene calls are TRBV18 and TRBJ2-1, with D perhaps TRBD1 (5 bases). Germline lookup yields CDR1 KGHSH and CDR2 LQKENI. Trimming left V 4 bases short and J 5 bases short, with 12 bases between. The CDR3 has 14 residues. The CDR3 DNA sequence: TGTGCCAGCTCACTCAGCACAGGAGACAATGAGCAGTTCTTC. This translates into CASSLSTGDNEQFF. The variable domain in full, with the rest retrieved from reference TRBV18 and TRBJ2-1, is NAGVMQNPRHLVRRRGQEARLRCSPMKGHSHVYWYRQLPEEGLKFMVYLQKENIIDESGMPKERFSAEFPKEGPSILRIQQVVRGDSAAYFCASSLSTGDNEQFFGPGTRLTVL.

At least ten counts were recorded for this clonotype. The rearrangement uses TRBV7-9 and TRBJ2-4; 7 bases are shared with TRBD1. The V segment lost 10 bases and the J segment 5 bases; nucleotides outside the gene matches: 5. CDR1 SEHNR and CDR2 FQNEAQ come from the germline V gene (reference sequence). The CDR3 sequence is 12 residues long. This CDR3 is CATQGLQNIQYF. CDR3 DNA: TGTGCCACACAGGGGCTCCAAAACATTCAGTACTTC.

This clonotype was recorded a few times. The genes are TRBV20-1 and TRBJ2-5; perhaps TRBD1 as D (5 bases). V was pared by 3 bases and J by 4 bases, with 24 bases between. Germline CDR1 and CDR2: DFQATT and SNEGSKA (reference sequence). The CDR3 loop spans 17 amino acids. DNA for the CDR3: TGCAGTGCTAGGGCCATATCAGGGTCCGCGTCGGGAGAGACCCAGTACTTC. Translated: CSARAISGSASGETQYF.

This clonotype was found many times. The chain carries TRBV6-1 and TRBJ2-1, with D perhaps assigned TRBD1 or TRBD2 (5 bases each). There are 13 residues in the CDR3. The germline V gene encodes CDR1 MNHNS and CDR2 SASEGT. Trimming left V 5 bases short and J 7 bases short, with 12 bases between. CDR3 residues: CASSSQGRNEQFF. In DNA, the CDR3 is TGTGCCAGCAGTAGCCAGGGACGTAATGAGCAGTTCTTC.

The genes are TRBV9 and TRBJ2-5; the D gene could be TRBD1 or TRBD2 (5 bases each). CDR1 and CDR2 (germline): SGDLS, YYNGEE. The CDR3 sequence is 15 residues long. Trimming took off 3 bases at V and 5 bases at J, with 17 bases between the two ends. The CDR3 spells CASSASGTEGETQYF. In nucleotides, the CDR3 is TGTGCCAGCAGCGCATCCGGGACCGAAGGGGAGACCCAGTACTTC.

V gene TRBV6-1 combines with J gene TRBJ1-2; TRBD1 agrees at 7 bases. Trimming at V came to 7 bases and at J to 3 bases, leaving 14 bases not matched to a gene. The CDR3 consists of 16 residues. Germline V gene data show CDR1 as MNHNS and CDR2 as SASEGT. The chain's CDR3 is CASTSHGGQTYYGYTF. The CDR3 coding sequence is TGTGCCAGCACCTCCCATGGGGGACAGACTTACTATGGCTACACCTTC.

The V and J genes are TRBV12-3 or TRBV12-4 and TRBJ2-3, with D maybe TRBD2 (5 bases). Trimming stripped 6 bases from V and 0 bases from J, with 10 bases between. The CDR3 length is 14 residues. The CDR3, as DNA: TGTGCCAGCAGCGTAGCGAAAAGCACAGATACGCAGTATTTT. It is translated as CASSVAKSTDTQYF.

The J gene is TRBJ2-4, the V gene TRBV4-1; the D call may be TRBD1 or TRBD2 (5 bases each). CDR1 and CDR2 from the germline V gene are MGHRA and YSYEKL. The CDR3 is made up of 14 amino acids. Trimming took off 0 bases at V and 9 bases at J, with 12 bases between the two ends. The CDR3 spells CASSQDMGTRIQYF. Written as DNA, the CDR3 is TGCGCCAGCAGCCAAGATATGGGGACGCGCATTCAGTACTTC.

This clonotype was detected only a few times. DNA for the CDR3: TGCAGTGCTAGAGATTTACTTCGTGACTATGGCTACACCTTC. Its translation: CSARDLLRDYGYTF. The chain employs TRBV20-1 and TRBJ1-2; no firm D call. CDR1 DFQATT and CDR2 SNEGSKA come from the germline V gene (reference sequence). The CDR3 sequence is 14 residues long. V was pared by 0 bases and J by 3 bases, with 11 bases between.

This clonotype was detected ten times or more. The V call is TRBV11-2, the J call TRBJ2-3; 10 bases are a match to TRBD2. The CDR3 covers 20 residues. Germline V gene lookup returns CDR1 SGHAT and CDR2 FQNNGV. Trimming removed 5 bases from V and 2 bases from J; junction bases left unmatched: 19. In DNA form, the CDR3 reads TGTGCCAGCAGCCCACACAGATCTTCGACTAGCGGGCAAGACACAGATACGCAGTATTTT. Amino acid sequence: CASSPHRSSTSGQDTDTQYF. The whole variable domain, remainder taken from reference TRBV11-2 and TRBJ2-3, is EAGVAQSPRYKIIEKRQSVAFWCNPISGHATLYWYQQILGQGPKLLIQFQNNGVVDDSQLPKDRFSAERLKGVDSTLKIQPAKLEDSAVYLCASSPHRSSTSGQDTDTQYFGPGTRLTVL.

The rearrangement links TRBV9 to TRBJ2-7; no clear D. Germline lookup yields CDR1 SGDLS and CDR2 YYNGEE. Deletions cut 0 bases from V and 3 bases from J, with 10 bases between. There are 14 residues in the CDR3. CDR3 in DNA: TGTGCCAGCAGCGTAGGGTTAGGGAACTACGAGCAGTACTTC. Encoded protein: CASSVGLGNYEQYF.

The chain combines TRBV20-1 with TRBJ2-3; D tentatively fits TRBD1 or TRBD2 (5 bases each). From germline, CDR1 is DFQATT and CDR2 SNEGSKA (reference sequence). The germline V and J ends were trimmed by 3 bases and 2 bases, with 15 bases remaining between them. The CDR3 runs 15 residues. The CDR3 DNA follows: TGCAGTGCTAGTCCCGGGGCGAGTGCCACAGATACGCAGTATTTT. Translating it yields CSASPGASATDTQYF.

This clonotype was detected a few times. The gene calls are TRBV5-5 and TRBJ2-1; unclear D gene. Between the trimmed V and J ends, which lost 2 bases and 7 bases, there was a span of 13 bases. Germline V lookup: CDR1 SGHKS, CDR2 YYEKEE (reference sequence). This CDR3 has 14 amino acids. In DNA, the CDR3 is TGTGCCAGCAGCTTAGAAGGGAATAGGAATGAGCAGTTCTTC. Its translation is CASSLEGNRNEQFF.

Only a few counts were recorded for this clonotype. This CDR3 reads CASASEFGSYNEQFF. CDR3 in DNA: TGTGCCAGCGCTAGCGAATTTGGGTCCTACAATGAGCAGTTCTTC. The genes are TRBV2 and TRBJ2-1; D possibly corresponds to TRBD2 (6 bases). The CDR3 sequence is 15 residues long. Germline V gives CDR1 SNHLY, CDR2 FYNNEI. V was pared by 8 bases and J by 1 base, with 15 bases between. Full variable domain (rest looked up from reference TRBV2 and TRBJ2-1): EPEVTQTPSHQVTQMGQEVILRCVPISNHLYFYWYRQILGQKVEFLVSFYNNEISEKSEIFDDQFSVERPDGSNFTLKIRSTKLEDSAMYFCASASEFGSYNEQFFGPGTRLTVL.

The CDR3 DNA reads as TGTGCCAGCAGCGTGGGGCAGGGGCACACTGAAGCTTTCTTT. It specifies CASSVGQGHTEAFF. V gene TRBV21-1 combines with J gene TRBJ1-1; whether TRBD1, the table's D call, matches the DNA was not checked. TRBV21-1 counts as a pseudogene. This CDR3 has 14 amino acids.

V usage is TRBV12-3 or TRBV12-4 and J usage is TRBJ2-1; tentative D call: TRBD1 (6 bases). The CDR3 length is 15 residues. V lost 8 bases and J lost 2, with 16 bases in between. The CDR3 loop is CASRPGVGAYNEQFF. For the CDR3, the DNA is TGTGCCAGCCGACCAGGGGTGGGGGCCTACAATGAGCAGTTCTTC.

The V and J genes are TRBV2 and TRBJ2-5; D is unclear. Trimming stripped 3 bases from V and 1 base from J, with 9 bases between. The V gene's germline CDR1 is SNHLY and CDR2 FYNNEI. The CDR3 has 14 amino acids. CDR3 sequence reads: CASSEQVPQETQYF. CDR3 nucleotides: TGTGCCAGCAGTGAGCAGGTACCCCAAGAGACCCAGTACTTC. Looking up the rest from reference TRBV2 and TRBJ2-5 gives the full variable domain: EPEVTQTPSHQVTQMGQEVILRCVPISNHLYFYWYRQILGQKVEFLVSFYNNEISEKSEIFDDQFSVERPDGSNFTLKIRSTKLEDSAMYFCASSEQVPQETQYFGPGTRLLVL.

This chain links TRBV9 with TRBJ2-5; unclear D gene. Looked up from germline, CDR1 is SGDLS and CDR2 is YYNGEE. The CDR3 length is 13 residues. V lost 4 bases to trimming and J lost 5 bases, with 12 bases between them. CDR3: CASSRWTGETQYF. The CDR3 region has the DNA TGTGCCAGCAGCAGATGGACCGGTGAGACCCAGTACTTC.

This clonotype has only a few counts. This rearrangement joins TRBV10-3 to TRBJ2-2, with D possibly called TRBD1 or TRBD2 (7 bases each). CDR3 size: 16 residues. The germline V gene has CDR1 ENHRY and CDR2 SYGVKD. V was clipped by 7 bases and J by 4 bases, with 19 bases between them. CDR3 region: CAIKGGGERVTGELFF. The CDR3 DNA reads TGTGCCATCAAGGGAGGGGGCGAAAGAGTCACCGGGGAGCTGTTTTTT.

The chain employs TRBV29-1 and TRBJ2-5; 9 nucleotides align to TRBD1. Trimming took 6 bases from V and 9 from J; bases not matched to a gene: 14. The CDR3 has 14 amino acids. The germline V gene encodes CDR1 SQVTM and CDR2 ANQGSEA. This chain's CDR3 is CSVLGDRAADPQYF. DNA for the CDR3: TGCAGCGTCCTGGGGGACAGGGCTGCTGATCCCCAGTACTTC.

The V gene is TRBV28, the J gene TRBJ1-1; no definite D call. Per the germline V gene, CDR1 is MDHEN and CDR2 is SYDVKM. CDR3 length: 13 amino acids. With 3 bases removed from V and 4 bases from J, the gap between germline ends came to 9 bases. CDR3 sequence (DNA): TGTGCCAGCAGTTTTGGGAGGAGCACTGAAGCTTTCTTT. Its protein product is CASSFGRSTEAFF. Complete variable domain (other parts from reference TRBV28 and TRBJ1-1): DVKVTQSSRYLVKRTGEKVFLECVQDMDHENMFWYRQDPGLGLRLIYFSYDVKMKEKGDIPEGYSVSREKKERFSLILESASTNQTSMYLCASSFGRSTEAFFGQGTRLTVV.

This clonotype was seen more than once but under ten times. The chain links TRBV6-5 to TRBJ2-5; 13 bases match TRBD2. With 2 bases clipped from V and 0 bases from J, the junction kept 6 bases outside the gene matches. The CDR3 runs to 18 residues. Germline values: CDR1 MNHEY, CDR2 SVGAGI. CDR3 protein: CASSYPGLAGQYQETQYF. The CDR3 DNA is TGTGCCAGCAGTTACCCGGGACTAGCGGGACAGTACCAAGAGACCCAGTACTTC.

This clonotype was counted a few times. This sequence joins TRBV4-2 and TRBJ2-2; the match to TRBD1 covers 8 bases. Germline loops: CDR1 LGHNA, CDR2 YNFKEQ. CDR3 length: 15 amino acids. Trimming removed 5 bases from V and 6 bases from J; junction bases left unmatched: 8. This CDR3 is CASSETGGSPGELFF. CDR3 in DNA: TGTGCCAGCAGCGAAACAGGGGGTTCACCCGGGGAGCTGTTTTTT.